Below, 5 T cell receptor beta chains from the same sample are listed, as sequenced in a study of T cell repertoires in cytomegalovirus infection. Their antigens are not known. TCRdb recomputed calls from the reads with MiXCR, one row per CDR3 protein. The data hold 700,000 to 900,000 distinct CDR3 sequences, with about 27% observed a single time. The sequencing here drew on cultured CD8+ T cells from PBMCs, taken from culture after CMV antigen stimulation. The receptors come from a human donor in good health (CMV status not recorded). Some clones in this sample may be carry-over from other donors' samples.

This clonotype occurred once. CDR3 region: CASSIAAGQGFHQPQHF. CDR3 DNA: TGTGCCAGTAGTATAGCGGCAGGGCAAGGGTTCCATCAGCCCCAGCATTTT. This chain connects TRBV19 to TRBJ1-5; tentative D call: TRBD1 (5 bases). This CDR3 has 17 residues. Germline assignment: CDR1 LNHDA and CDR2 SQIVND (reference sequence). The germline V and J ends were trimmed by 1 base and 5 bases, with 18 bases remaining between them.

CDR3 nucleotide sequence: TGTGCCAGCAGTTACTCCTCCTCCTCTAGTGGAAACACTGAAGCTTTCTTT. It translates to CASSYSSSSSGNTEAFF. This chain connects TRBV6-2 or TRBV6-3 to TRBJ1-1; D unclear. This CDR3 is 17 amino acids long. V was cut by 0 bases and J by 2 bases, with 16 bases left in between. Germline assignment: CDR1 MNHEY and CDR2 SVGEGT.

This clonotype has a handful of counts. J is TRBJ2-6 and V is TRBV7-2; D unclear. The CDR3 consists of 15 residues. The V end lost 0 bases, the J end lost 3 bases, and 6 bases lay between the germline ends. Per germline, CDR1 SGHTA and CDR2 FQGNSA. CDR3 residues: CASSLAGGGANVLTF. CDR3 sequence (DNA): TGTGCCAGCAGCTTAGCCGGTGGTGGGGCCAACGTCCTGACTTTC.

The genes are TRBV19 and TRBJ2-2, with no clear D. V gave up 0 bases and J gave up 0 bases, with 11 bases separating them. This CDR3 region has 17 residues. Germline values: CDR1 LNHDA, CDR2 SQIVND (reference sequence). The CDR3 spells CASSIEGRPTNTGELFF. The CDR3 region has the DNA TGTGCCAGTAGTATAGAGGGCAGGCCCACGAACACCGGGGAGCTGTTTTTT.

This clonotype has just a few counts. The rearrangement links TRBV12-3 or TRBV12-4 to TRBJ1-2, with D tentatively TRBD1 (5 bases). Trimming shortened V by 3 bases and J by 3 bases, and 14 bases separated the two germline ends. There are 15 residues in the CDR3. CDR3 protein: CASSFVPGSHYGYTF. The DNA for the CDR3 is TGTGCCAGCAGTTTTGTGCCAGGGAGTCACTATGGCTACACCTTC.